The entry that follows covers one T cell receptor beta chain sequence. Which antigen it targets is not known. One base away there is no much larger clone; base qualities are not given. The data belong to a study of blood T cell repertoires in COVID-19 (dated by TCRdb to between 2020 and 2021). For context, the study as a whole: The collaborator samples originated in the United States, Italy and Spain and spanned the acute and convalescent phases of COVID-19. The prospective study material was composed of cDNA or gDNA derived from T cells, B-cell-depleted T cells, or PBMCs. Deeply sampled blood TCRbeta repertoires from subjects exposed to, actively infected with, or recovered from COVID-19 were included in the dataset. The repertoires were made available in a free public database intended to serve as a resource for research on the immune response to SARS-CoV-2. Samples were obtained from the ongoing ImmuneRACE study (first 160 participants) and from approximately 1,200 subjects provided by 6 global collaborators. Nearly every sample came with metadata listing a de-identified subject ID, COVID-19 status, age in years and sex. HLA class I and class II types, where available, came from metadata supplied by the sample provider rather than from assay-based typing.

At one collaborating source in Seattle, patients were enrolled during active infection and were followed longitudinally through the course of disease. Each collaborating institution followed its own protocols to collect whole blood in K2EDTA tubes. For TCRbeta analysis, collaborator samples were shipped as frozen whole blood, as isolated PBMCs, or as DNA extracted from either sample type. TCRbeta CDR3 regions were amplified from genomic DNA using the immunoSEQ Assay, a bias-controlled multiplex PCR. In the source study's methods: Nucleated cell counts per sample were estimated from amplification of reference gene primers within the assay. To quantify the absolute abundance of each unique TCRbeta CDR3 rearrangement, sequence reads were collapsed and filtered. For each sample, productive Simpson clonality was calculated by taking the square root of Simpson's diversity index across productive rearrangements. Sourced from immuneACCESS, this table was stored by TCRdb with only in-frame sequences that have V and J called. A share of the clones is absent; for the studies checked, an unresolved V gene accounts for under half, and the remainder has no known explanation. V and J calls and clone size are as listed in that table; D and trimming were resolved from the DNA. The sample data list around 400,000 clones, and approximately 87% of these were observed just once. Of the sample, less than 11% is held by the ten largest clones.

The CDR3 contains 14 residues, cysteine and phenylalanine counted. Only CDR3 DNA is held: 42 bases, read in frame from base 1. Per the germline V gene (reference sequence), SEHNR is the CDR1 and FQNEAQ is the CDR2. V has 5 bases trimmed and J has 3 bases trimmed; junction bases matching no gene number 7. General conclusions and limits of the study: The quantity of clinical and demographic metadata differed by source and by participant and was supplied without curation.

The sequence was collected from a woman in her thirties with COVID-19, enrolled during active disease. The sample consisted of peripheral blood. The chain links TRBV7-9 with TRBJ2-7; a stretch of 7 junction bases matches TRBD1. The CDR3 region: CASSRTGQIYEQYF. Here is the DNA: TGTGCCAGCAGCCGCACGGGACAGATCTACGAGCAGTACTTC. This CDR3, with the reference TRBV7-9 and TRBJ2-7 proteins standing in past its ends, gives the full variable domain DTGVSQNPRHKITKRGQNVTFRCDPISEHNRLYWYRQTLGQGPEFLTYFQNEAQLEKSRLLSDRFSAERPKGSFSTLEIQRTEQGDSAMYLCASSRTGQIYEQYFGPGTRLTVT.